This is a list of T cell receptor beta chains from one sample in a study of Graves' ophthalmopathy and Graves' hyperthyroidism. MiXCR, applied by TCRdb to the multiplex PCR reads, yields one record per CDR3 protein. The sample holds about 480,000 distinct CDR3 sequences, under 15% seen once. Material for sequencing was blood. Receptors originate from a woman aged 30 to 39 with Graves' ophthalmopathy. Both conserved end residues are trimmed from each CDR3. Clone size is shown for a subset of rows, as once, few, many or a class of expanded clone.

>TRBJ2-7|many|TRBV7-9
ASSLEITGNYEQY
>TRBJ1-1|-|TRBV12-3/TRBV12-4
ASSLAQDRYSEAF
>TRBJ2-7|many|TRBV20-1
SARDFASYEQY
>TRBJ2-7|many|TRBV9
ASSVYGTSYEQY
>TRBJ1-1|many|TRBV19
ASSSGTGLTEAF
>TRBJ2-7|-|TRBV12-3/TRBV12-4
ASRPGSSGGAPGEQY
>TRBJ2-5|-|TRBV9
ASSAGLAGKETQY
>TRBJ2-5|many|TRBV6-5
ASRLQEYQETQY
>TRBJ1-2|many|TRBV11-1
ASSQGSRMYGYT
>TRBJ2-2|many|TRBV5-1
ASSLGLAGDAYTGELF
>TRBJ1-2|many|TRBV20-1
SAREFLNYGYT
>TRBJ2-7|many|TRBV6-2/TRBV6-3
ASSYSDLSSYEQY
>TRBJ1-1|many|TRBV6-5
ASSYHGYTEAF
>TRBJ1-6|many|TRBV7-9
ASSSGNWDSPLH
>TRBJ2-5|many|TRBV6-1
ASEDREQETQY